This is a list of T cell receptor beta chains from one sample in a study of T cell responses to AZD1222 COVID-19 vaccine. Some clones are missing from TCRdb's copy, which holds only in-frame ones; the method was immunoSEQ multiplex PCR. This sample has approximately 130,000 clones, with 70% to 90% found just once. Sample: peripheral blood, taken 28 days after the second AZD1222 dose. Source of these receptors: an adult who received the AZD1222 COVID-19 vaccine. CDR3s include the opening cysteine and the closing phenylalanine or tryptophan.

v_call cdr3_aa
TRBV9 CASSVVTANTEAFF
TRBV6-5 CASSYSIVDTQYF
TRBV19 CASSLPHYSNQPQHF
TRBV6-2/TRBV6-3 CASSSPGHPNQPQHF
TRBV9 CASSVGTGMNSPLHF
TRBV2 CASSGDVNTEAFF
TRBV10-2 CASSDRGITGELFF
TRBV30 CAWDRGSTEAFF
TRBV28 CASSFGSKETQYF
TRBV2 CASSGFSNQPQHF
TRBV29-1 CSVKGSTFEAFF
TRBV29-1 CSSRALGKWETQYF
TRBV7-9 CASSPGPTRGATGELFF
TRBV19 CASTGTNTEAFF
TRBV19 CASSIVGGLNTEAFF
TRBV6-5 CASSYMGEVGELFF
TRBV19 CASNKVGGDRHGELFF
TRBV9 CASSVEEIAGGFDNEQFF
TRBV13 CASSSGSMNTEAFF
TRBV5-5 CASSLEVTANTGELFF
TRBV9 CASSVGPNSYNEQFF
TRBV6-1 CASSDRGGSNEKLFF
TRBV5-1 CASSSPGQGNTEAFF
TRBV3-1/TRBV3-2 CASSQSGGRFEAFF
TRBV19 CAGSVTMNTEAFF
TRBV9 CASSDSSGTETQYF
TRBV6-5 CASSYSWDRGSYEQYF
TRBV6-5 CASSGWGSDTEAFF